This T cell receptor (beta chain) came from a study of control samples from healthy donors and cancer patients. Using immunoSEQ multiplex PCR, the repertoire was profiled, and TCRdb retains in-frame clones only, with some absent. The top ten clones hold 3.4% of a sample with roughly 120,000 clones, roughly 88% of them seen once. The V gene lost 0 bases and the J gene lost 7 bases, with 10 bases spanning the gap. The CDR3 has 14 residues. Per the germline V gene, CDR1 is LNHNV and CDR2 is YYDKDF (reference sequence). The material sequenced was blood. The V gene is TRBV15, the J gene TRBJ2-1, with TRBD2 as a possible D gene (6 bases). This receptor was obtained from a man aged 35 to 55 in good health. The CDR3 DNA reads as TGTGCCACCAGCAGAGATTCGGCGGGGAATGAGCAGTTCTTC. Its protein product is CATSRDSAGNEQFF.